This T cell receptor (beta chain) came from a study of blood T cell repertoires in COVID-19. Overall study context: Samples of COVID-19 (acute and convalescent) were obtained from the United States, Italy and Spain.

In the authors' workflow: Reference gene primer amplification gave nucleated cell count estimates. The repertoire was sequenced with immunoSEQ multiplex PCR; TCRdb's copy has only in-frame clones and lacks some. The DNA gave D and trimming, while V, J and clone size come from that table. The data show 35,000 to 45,000 clones, about nine tenths seen once. This CDR3 comprises 13 residues. CDR1 is LNHDA, CDR2 SQIVND, per germline (reference sequence). The V and J ends lost 7 bases and 4 bases respectively, with 11 bases between them. This chain connects TRBV19 to TRBJ2-1; a possible D gene is TRBD2 (6 bases). The clonotype originates from a man aged 55-75 years with acute or convalescent COVID-19. Sequencing used peripheral blood. CDR3 in DNA: TGTGCCAGTACTAAAAGCGGGTACAATGAGCAGTTCTTC. Amino acid sequence: CASTKSGYNEQFF.